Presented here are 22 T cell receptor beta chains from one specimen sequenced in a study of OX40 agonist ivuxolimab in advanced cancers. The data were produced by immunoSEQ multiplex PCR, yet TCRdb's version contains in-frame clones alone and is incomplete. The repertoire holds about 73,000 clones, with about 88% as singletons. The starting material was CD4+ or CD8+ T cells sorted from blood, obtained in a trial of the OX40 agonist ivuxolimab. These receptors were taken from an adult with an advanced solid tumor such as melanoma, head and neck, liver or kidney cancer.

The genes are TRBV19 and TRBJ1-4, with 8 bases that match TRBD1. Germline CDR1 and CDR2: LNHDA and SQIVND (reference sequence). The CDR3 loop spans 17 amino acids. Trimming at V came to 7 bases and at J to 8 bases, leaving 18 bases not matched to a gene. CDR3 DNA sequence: TGTGCCAGTACCCATCTCGGACAGGGCTTCGGATCCGAAAAACTGTTTTTT. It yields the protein CASTHLGQGFGSEKLFF.

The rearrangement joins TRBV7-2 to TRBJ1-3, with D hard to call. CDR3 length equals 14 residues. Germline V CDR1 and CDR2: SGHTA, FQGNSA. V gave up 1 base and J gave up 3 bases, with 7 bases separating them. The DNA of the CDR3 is TGTGCCAGCAGCTTAGTGGCAGGTGGAAACACCATATATTTT. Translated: CASSLVAGGNTIYF.

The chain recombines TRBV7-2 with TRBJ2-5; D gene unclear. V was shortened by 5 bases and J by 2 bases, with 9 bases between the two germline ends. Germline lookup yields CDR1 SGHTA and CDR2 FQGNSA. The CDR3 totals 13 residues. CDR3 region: CASSPSLQETQYF. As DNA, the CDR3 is TGTGCCAGCAGCCCCTCGTTGCAAGAGACCCAGTACTTC. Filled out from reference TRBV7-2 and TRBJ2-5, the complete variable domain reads GAGVSQSPSNKVTEKGKDVELRCDPISGHTALYWYRQSLGQGLEFLIYFQGNSAPDKSGLPSDRFSAERTGGSVSTLTIQRTQQEDSAVYLCASSPSLQETQYFGPGTRLLVL.

The CDR3 reads CASSESVQEEAFF. CDR3 DNA: TGTGCCAGCAGTGAATCGGTACAGGAAGAAGCTTTCTTT. The chain uses TRBV6-1 and TRBJ1-1, with D perhaps TRBD1 (5 bases). There are 13 residues in the CDR3. The V gene's germline CDR1 is MNHNS and CDR2 SASEGT. V lost 2 bases and J lost 8, with 12 bases in between.

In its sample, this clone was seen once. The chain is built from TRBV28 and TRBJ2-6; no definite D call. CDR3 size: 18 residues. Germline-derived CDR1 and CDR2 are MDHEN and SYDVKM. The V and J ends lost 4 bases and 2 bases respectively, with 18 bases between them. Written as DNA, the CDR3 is TGTGCCAGCAGTTCACCAGTCGGGCCCGACGCTGGGGCCAACGTCCTGACTTTC. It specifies CASSSPVGPDAGANVLTF.

Here the CDR3 reads CASSLGDRSNQPQHF. The CDR3 nucleotides are TGTGCCAGCAGCTTAGGGGACAGGAGCAATCAGCCCCAGCATTTT. V gene TRBV7-9 combines with J gene TRBJ1-5; 8 bases fit TRBD1. This CDR3 is built from 15 residues. After removal of 1 base from V and 1 base from J, the junction contained 0 bases not matched to a gene. Germline CDR1 reads SEHNR; CDR2 reads FQNEAQ (reference sequence).

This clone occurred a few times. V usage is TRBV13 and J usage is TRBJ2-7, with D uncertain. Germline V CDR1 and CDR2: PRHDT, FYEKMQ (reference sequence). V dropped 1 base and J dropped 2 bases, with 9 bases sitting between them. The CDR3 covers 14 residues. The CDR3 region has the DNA TGTGCCAGCAGCTTAGTCGTGGCCCCCTACGAGCAGTACTTC. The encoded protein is CASSLVVAPYEQYF.

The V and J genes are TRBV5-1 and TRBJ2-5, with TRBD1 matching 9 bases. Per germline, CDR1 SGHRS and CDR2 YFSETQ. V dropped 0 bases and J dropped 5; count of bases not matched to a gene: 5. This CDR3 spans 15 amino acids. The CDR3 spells CASSLGDRVMETQYF. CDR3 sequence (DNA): TGCGCCAGCAGCTTGGGGGACAGGGTAATGGAGACCCAGTACTTC.

The CDR3 DNA sequence: TGTGCCACCAGCAGACTAGCGGGGTTCTCCTACGAGCAGTACTTC. Translation: CATSRLAGFSYEQYF. The chain links TRBV15 to TRBJ2-7; TRBD2 matches at 9 bases. Germline V gene lookup returns CDR1 LNHNV and CDR2 YYDKDF (reference sequence). The trim removed 2 bases at V and 0 bases at J, leaving 2 bases unmatched. CDR3 length: 15 residues. Full variable domain (rest looked up from reference TRBV15 and TRBJ2-7): DAMVIQNPRYQVTQFGKPVTLSCSQTLNHNVMYWYQQKSSQAPKLLFHYYDKDFNNEADTPDNFQSRRPNTSFCFLDIRSPGLGDTAMYLCATSRLAGFSYEQYFGPGTRLTVT.

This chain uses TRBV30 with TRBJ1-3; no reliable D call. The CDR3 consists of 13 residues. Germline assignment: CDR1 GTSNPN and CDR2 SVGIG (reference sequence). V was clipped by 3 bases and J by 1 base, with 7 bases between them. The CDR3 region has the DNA TGTGCCTGGAGACAGCTATCTGGAAACACCATATATTTT. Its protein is CAWRQLSGNTIYF. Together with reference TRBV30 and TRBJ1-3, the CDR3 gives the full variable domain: SQTIHQWPATLVQPVGSPLSLECTVEGTSNPNLYWYRQAAGRGLQLLFYSVGIGQISSEVPQNLSASRPQDRQFILSSKKLLLSDSGFYLCAWRQLSGNTIYFGEGSWLTVV.

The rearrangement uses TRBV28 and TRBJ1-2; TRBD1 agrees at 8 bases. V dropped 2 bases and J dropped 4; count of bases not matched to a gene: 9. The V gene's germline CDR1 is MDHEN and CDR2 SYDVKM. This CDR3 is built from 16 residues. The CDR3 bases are TGTGCCAGCAGTTTAGTCGGGACAGGATCAAGCTATGGCTACACCTTC. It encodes CASSLVGTGSSYGYTF.

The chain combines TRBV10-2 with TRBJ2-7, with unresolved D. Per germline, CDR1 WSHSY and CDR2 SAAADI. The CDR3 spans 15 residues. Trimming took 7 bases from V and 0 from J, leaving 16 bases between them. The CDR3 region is CASTTRGTSSYEQYF. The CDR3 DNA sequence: TGCGCCAGCACTACCCGAGGTACCAGCTCCTACGAGCAGTACTTC.

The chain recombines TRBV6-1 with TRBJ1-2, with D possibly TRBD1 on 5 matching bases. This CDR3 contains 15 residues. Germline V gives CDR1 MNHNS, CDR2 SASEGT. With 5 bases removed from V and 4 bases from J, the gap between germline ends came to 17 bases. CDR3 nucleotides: TGTGCCAGCAGTATCCGGGACGCTGATGGCTATGGCTACACCTTC. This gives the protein CASSIRDADGYGYTF.

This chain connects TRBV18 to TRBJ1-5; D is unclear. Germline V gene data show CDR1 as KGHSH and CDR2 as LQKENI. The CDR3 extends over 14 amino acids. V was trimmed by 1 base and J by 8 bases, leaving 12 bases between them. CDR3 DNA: TGTGCCAGCTCACCACAAAGGGAGACGGAGCCCCAGCATTTT. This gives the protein CASSPQRETEPQHF.

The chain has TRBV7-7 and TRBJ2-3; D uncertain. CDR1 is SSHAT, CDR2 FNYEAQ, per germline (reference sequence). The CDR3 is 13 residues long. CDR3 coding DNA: TGTGCTAGCTCCCGTGGGGGCACAGATACGCAGTATTTT. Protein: CASSRGGTDTQYF.

CDR3 sequence reads: CATSNGYNQPQHF. The CDR3 coding sequence is TGTGCCACCAGCAACGGGTACAATCAGCCCCAGCATTTT. The chain is built from TRBV15 and TRBJ1-5; D unresolved. From germline, CDR1 is LNHNV and CDR2 YYDKDF (reference sequence). The V gene lost 4 bases and the J gene lost 3 bases, with 7 bases spanning the gap. The CDR3 covers 13 residues. Drawing the rest from reference TRBV15 and TRBJ1-5, the complete variable domain is DAMVIQNPRYQVTQFGKPVTLSCSQTLNHNVMYWYQQKSSQAPKLLFHYYDKDFNNEADTPDNFQSRRPNTSFCFLDIRSPGLGDTAMYLCATSNGYNQPQHFGDGTRLSIL.

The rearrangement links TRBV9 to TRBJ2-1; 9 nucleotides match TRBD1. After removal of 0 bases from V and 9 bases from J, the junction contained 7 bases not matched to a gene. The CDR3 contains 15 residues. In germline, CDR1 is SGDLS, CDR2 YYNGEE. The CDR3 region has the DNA TGTGCCAGCAGCGTAGCTCCTACAGGGGGCGGTGAGCAGTTCTTC. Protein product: CASSVAPTGGGEQFF.

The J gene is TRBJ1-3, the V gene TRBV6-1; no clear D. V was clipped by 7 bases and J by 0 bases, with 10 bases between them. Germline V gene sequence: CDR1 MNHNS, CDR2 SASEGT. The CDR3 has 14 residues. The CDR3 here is CASIRHNSGNTIYF. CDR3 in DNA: TGTGCCAGCATTAGGCACAACTCTGGAAACACCATATATTTT.

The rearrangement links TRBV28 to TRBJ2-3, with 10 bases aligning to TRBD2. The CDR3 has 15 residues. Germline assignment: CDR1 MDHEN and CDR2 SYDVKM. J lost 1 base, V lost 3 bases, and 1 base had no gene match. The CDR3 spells CASSFLAGGTDTQYF. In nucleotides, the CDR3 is TGTGCCAGCAGTTTTCTAGCGGGGGGCACAGATACGCAGTATTTT.

CDR3 in amino acids: CASSSRQGHYEQYF. CDR3 nucleotide sequence: TGTGCCAGCAGTAGTAGACAGGGGCATTACGAGCAGTACTTC. The chain recombines TRBV6-1 with TRBJ2-7; 8 bases match TRBD1. The CDR3 covers 14 residues. With V trimmed by 5 bases and J by 4 bases, 7 bases remained unmatched. CDR1 and CDR2 from the germline V gene are MNHNS and SASEGT.

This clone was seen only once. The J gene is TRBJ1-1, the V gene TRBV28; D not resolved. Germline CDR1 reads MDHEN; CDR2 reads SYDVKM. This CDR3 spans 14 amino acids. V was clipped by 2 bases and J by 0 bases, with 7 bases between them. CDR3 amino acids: CASSLTLMNTEAFF. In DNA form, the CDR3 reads TGTGCCAGCAGTTTAACGCTTATGAACACTGAAGCTTTCTTT.

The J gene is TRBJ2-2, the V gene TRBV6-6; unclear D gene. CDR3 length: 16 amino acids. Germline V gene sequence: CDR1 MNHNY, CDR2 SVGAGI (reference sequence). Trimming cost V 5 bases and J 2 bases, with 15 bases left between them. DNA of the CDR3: TGTGCCAGCAGTGCGACGCGGCAGATCAACACCGGGGAGCTGTTTTTT. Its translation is CASSATRQINTGELFF.